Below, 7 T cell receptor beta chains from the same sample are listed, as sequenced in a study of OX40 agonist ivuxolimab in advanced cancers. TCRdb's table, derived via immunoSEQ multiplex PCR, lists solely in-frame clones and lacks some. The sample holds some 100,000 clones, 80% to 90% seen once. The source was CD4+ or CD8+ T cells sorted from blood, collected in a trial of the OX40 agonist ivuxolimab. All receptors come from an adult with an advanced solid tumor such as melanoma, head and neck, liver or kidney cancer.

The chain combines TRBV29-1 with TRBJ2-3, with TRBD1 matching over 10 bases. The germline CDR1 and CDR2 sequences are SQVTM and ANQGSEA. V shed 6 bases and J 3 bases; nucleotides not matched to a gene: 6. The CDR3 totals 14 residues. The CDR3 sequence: CSVDPGQGTDTQYF. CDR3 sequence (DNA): TGCAGCGTGGATCCGGGACAGGGGACAGATACGCAGTATTTT.

CDR3 DNA: TGTGCCAGCAGCTTAGGAGGGACGGGCTCCTACGAGCAGTACGTC. It translates to CASSLGGTGSYEQYV. The V and J genes are TRBV11-2 and TRBJ2-7; tentatively, D is TRBD1 or TRBD2 (5 bases each). Trimming stripped 1 base from V and 0 bases from J, with 10 bases between. There are 15 residues in the CDR3. Germline V gene data show CDR1 as SGHAT and CDR2 as FQNNGV.

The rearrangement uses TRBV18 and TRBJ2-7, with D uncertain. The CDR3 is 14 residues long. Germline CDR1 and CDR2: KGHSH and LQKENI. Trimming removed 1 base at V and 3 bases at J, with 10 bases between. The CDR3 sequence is CASSPRQVDYEQYF. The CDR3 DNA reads TGTGCCAGCTCACCACGCCAGGTGGACTACGAGCAGTACTTC.

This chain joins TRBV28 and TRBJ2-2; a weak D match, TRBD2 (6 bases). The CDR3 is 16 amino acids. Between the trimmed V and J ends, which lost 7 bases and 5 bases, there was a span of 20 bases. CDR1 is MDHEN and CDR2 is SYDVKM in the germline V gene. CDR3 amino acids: CASTVTRGSRTGELFF. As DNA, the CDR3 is TGTGCCAGCACCGTTACCCGGGGGTCTAGGACCGGGGAGCTGTTTTTT.

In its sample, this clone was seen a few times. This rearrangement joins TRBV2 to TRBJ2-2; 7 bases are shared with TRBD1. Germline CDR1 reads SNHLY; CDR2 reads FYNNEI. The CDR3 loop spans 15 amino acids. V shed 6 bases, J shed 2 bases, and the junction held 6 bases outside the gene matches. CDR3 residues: CASRSDRFNTGELFF. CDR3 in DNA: TGTGCCAGCAGATCGGACAGGTTCAACACCGGGGAGCTGTTTTTT. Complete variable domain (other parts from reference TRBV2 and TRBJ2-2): EPEVTQTPSHQVTQMGQEVILRCVPISNHLYFYWYRQILGQKVEFLVSFYNNEISEKSEIFDDQFSVERPDGSNFTLKIRSTKLEDSAMYFCASRSDRFNTGELFFGEGSRLTVL.

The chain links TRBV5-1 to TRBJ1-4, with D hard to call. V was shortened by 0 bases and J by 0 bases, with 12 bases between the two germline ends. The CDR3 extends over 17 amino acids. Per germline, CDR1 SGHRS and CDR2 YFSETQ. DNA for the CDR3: TGCGCCAGCAGCTTGGGTGTGGCAATGGCAACTAATGAAAAACTGTTTTTT. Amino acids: CASSLGVAMATNEKLFF.

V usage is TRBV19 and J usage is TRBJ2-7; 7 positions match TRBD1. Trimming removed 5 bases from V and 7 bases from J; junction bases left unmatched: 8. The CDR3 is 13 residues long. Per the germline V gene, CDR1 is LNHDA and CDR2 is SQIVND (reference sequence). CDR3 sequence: CASSATGTDEQYF. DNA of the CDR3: TGTGCCAGTAGTGCGACAGGGACGGATGAGCAGTACTTC.